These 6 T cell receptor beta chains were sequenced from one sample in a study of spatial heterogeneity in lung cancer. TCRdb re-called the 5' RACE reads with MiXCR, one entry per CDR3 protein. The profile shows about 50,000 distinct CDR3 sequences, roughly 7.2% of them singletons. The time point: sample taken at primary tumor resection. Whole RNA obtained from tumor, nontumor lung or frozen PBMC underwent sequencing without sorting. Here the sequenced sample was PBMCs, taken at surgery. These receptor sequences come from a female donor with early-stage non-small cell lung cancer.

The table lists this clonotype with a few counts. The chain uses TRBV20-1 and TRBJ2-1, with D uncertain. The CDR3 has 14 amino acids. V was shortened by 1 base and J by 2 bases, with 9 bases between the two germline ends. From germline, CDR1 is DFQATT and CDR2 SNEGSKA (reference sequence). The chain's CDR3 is CSARALQPYNEQFF. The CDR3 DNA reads TGCAGTGCTAGAGCCCTACAGCCCTACAATGAGCAGTTCTTC.

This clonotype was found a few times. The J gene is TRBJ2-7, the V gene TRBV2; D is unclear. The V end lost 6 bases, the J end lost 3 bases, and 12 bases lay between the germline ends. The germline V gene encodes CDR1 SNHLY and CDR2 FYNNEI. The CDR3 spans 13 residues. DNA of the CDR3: TGTGCCAGCAGAGAGTCAGCGTACTACGAGCAGTACTTC. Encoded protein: CASRESAYYEQYF.

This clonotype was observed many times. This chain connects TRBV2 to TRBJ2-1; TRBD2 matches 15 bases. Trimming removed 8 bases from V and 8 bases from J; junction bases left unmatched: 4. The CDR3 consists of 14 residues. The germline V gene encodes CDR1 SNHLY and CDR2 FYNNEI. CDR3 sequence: CASGGLAGGYEQFF. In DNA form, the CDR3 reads TGTGCCAGCGGGGGACTAGCGGGGGGTTATGAGCAGTTCTTC.

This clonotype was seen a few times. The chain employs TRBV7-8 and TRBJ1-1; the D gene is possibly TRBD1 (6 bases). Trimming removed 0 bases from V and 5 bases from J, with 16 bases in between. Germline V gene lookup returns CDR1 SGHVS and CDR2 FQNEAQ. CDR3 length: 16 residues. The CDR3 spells CASSLAFRGARTEAFF. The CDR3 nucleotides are TGTGCCAGCAGCTTAGCGTTCCGGGGGGCAAGGACTGAAGCTTTCTTT.

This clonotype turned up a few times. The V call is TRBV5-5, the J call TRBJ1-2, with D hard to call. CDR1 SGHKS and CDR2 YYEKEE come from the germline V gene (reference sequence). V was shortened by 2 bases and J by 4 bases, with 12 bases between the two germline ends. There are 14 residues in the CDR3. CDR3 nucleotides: TGTGCCAGCAGCTTATCCGGTGGGCCCTATGGCTACACCTTC. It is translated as CASSLSGGPYGYTF.

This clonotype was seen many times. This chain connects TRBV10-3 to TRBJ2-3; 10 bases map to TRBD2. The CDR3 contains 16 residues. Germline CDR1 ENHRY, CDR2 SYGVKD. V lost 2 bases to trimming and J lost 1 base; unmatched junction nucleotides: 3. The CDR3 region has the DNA TGTGCCATCAGTGAGGATCTAGCGGGGGGCACAGATACGCAGTATTTT. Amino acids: CAISEDLAGGTDTQYF.